This T cell receptor beta chain derives from a study of T cells in Graves' hyperthyroidism and ophthalmopathy. About the research overall: Blood from the periphery was taken at initial diagnosis, before any treatment.

Study-wide results and limits: Also found in blood were most expanded thyroid clonotypes above 0.001.

Trimming removed 8 bases from V and 5 bases from J, with 12 bases in between. CDR1 and CDR2 from the germline V gene are MNHEY and SVGEGT. This CDR3 has 12 amino acids. In regard to this clonotype: Antigen: not known.

The blood sample dates from first hyperthyroidism diagnosis, preceding any ophthalmopathy symptoms. Fresh peripheral blood, around 10 ml of it, supplied the PBMCs. TCR beta CDR3 region amplification was performed from RNA transcripts. TCR CDR3 regions were first amplified by RT-PCR with HTBI primers. A single record per CDR3 protein comes from TCRdb applying MiXCR to the multiplex PCR reads. The sample has roughly 300,000 distinct CDR3 sequences; less than 30% are singletons. This rearrangement joins TRBV6-2 or TRBV6-3 to TRBJ1-1; D is possibly TRBD1 (5 bases). The source material was blood. The sequence came from a middle-aged man with Graves' hyperthyroidism that later progressed to Graves' ophthalmopathy. CDR3 protein: CASLGRGTEAFF. CDR3 sequence (DNA): TGTGCCAGCCTGGGGCGGGGAACTGAAGCTTTCTTT.